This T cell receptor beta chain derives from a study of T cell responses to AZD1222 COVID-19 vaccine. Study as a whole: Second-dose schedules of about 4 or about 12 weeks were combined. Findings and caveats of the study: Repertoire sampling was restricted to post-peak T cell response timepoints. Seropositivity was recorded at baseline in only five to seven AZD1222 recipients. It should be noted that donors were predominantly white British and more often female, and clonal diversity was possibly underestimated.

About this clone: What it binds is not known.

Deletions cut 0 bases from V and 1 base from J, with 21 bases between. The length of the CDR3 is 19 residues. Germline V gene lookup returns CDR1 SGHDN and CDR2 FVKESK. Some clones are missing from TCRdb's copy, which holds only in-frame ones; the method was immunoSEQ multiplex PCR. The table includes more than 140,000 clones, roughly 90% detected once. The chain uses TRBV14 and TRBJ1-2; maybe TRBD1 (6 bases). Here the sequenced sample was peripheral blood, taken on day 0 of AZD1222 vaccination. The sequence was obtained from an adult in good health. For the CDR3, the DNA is TGTGCCAGCAGCCAAGAAGGATTCCCCCAGGGGCTCCTTAACTATGGCTACACCTTC. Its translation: CASSQEGFPQGLLNYGYTF.